This entry lists 4 T cell receptor beta chains sequenced from one sample in a study of graft-versus-host responses after intestinal transplantation. Their antigens are not known. The table came from immunoSEQ multiplex PCR; TCRdb's copy has only in-frame clones and leaves some out. The sample shows around 110,000 clones, roughly 90% of them seen only once. The specimen was unstimulated CD4+ T cells sorted from spleen or lymph node cells, collected before transplant. These receptors all come from a human donor who was the organ donor for an intestinal transplant.

This clone was seen a single time. Distinct nucleotide sequences in the sample also encode this CDR3. V and J are TRBV19 and TRBJ2-2; 9 positions agree with TRBD1. V was clipped by 3 bases and J by 6 bases; unmatched bases: 8. CDR1 is LNHDA and CDR2 is SQIVND in the germline V gene (reference sequence). The CDR3 totals 16 residues. The CDR3 DNA reads as TGTGCCAGTAGTATGGTCGGACAGGGGACGGCCGGGGAGCTGTTTTTT. This encodes CASSMVGQGTAGELFF.

The chain combines TRBV11-1 with TRBJ2-2; 8 bases line up with TRBD1. Per germline, CDR1 SGHAT and CDR2 FQDESV (reference sequence). V lost 5 bases, J lost 6 bases, and 11 bases stayed unmatched. CDR3 length: 16 residues. Written as DNA, the CDR3 is TGTGCCAGCAGCCCTAGGACAGGGAGTTACGCCGGGGAGCTGTTTTTT. Translating it yields CASSPRTGSYAGELFF.

The chain has TRBV29-1 and TRBJ1-2, with a possible D match to TRBD1 (6 bases). The V end was cut by 6 bases, the J end by 8 bases, with 19 bases between. Germline lookup yields CDR1 SQVTM and CDR2 ANQGSEA. The CDR3 is 13 amino acids. The CDR3 is CSVEKPQGDGYTF. Here the CDR3 DNA reads TGCAGCGTCGAAAAACCACAGGGAGACGGCTACACCTTC. The full variable domain, in which reference TRBV29-1 and TRBJ1-2 provide the parts outside the CDR3, is SAVISQKPSRDICQRGTSLTIQCQVDSQVTMMFWYRQQPGQSLTLIATANQGSEATYESGFVIDKFPISRPNLTFSTLTVSNMSPEDSSIYLCSVEKPQGDGYTFGSGTRLTVV.

In the case of this clone: The same CDR3 also results from other DNA sequences found in this sample. The genes are TRBV9 and TRBJ2-2; tentatively, D is TRBD2 (5 bases). V dropped 2 bases and J dropped 4 bases, with 6 bases sitting between them. CDR3 size: 13 residues. Germline assignment: CDR1 SGDLS and CDR2 YYNGEE. CDR3 sequence reads: CASSVRVTGELFF. DNA of the CDR3: TGTGCCAGCAGCGTGAGGGTCACCGGGGAGCTGTTTTTT.